This record looks at one TCR beta chain sequence and its context. The sample is drawn from a study of cytomegalovirus exposure and HLA in healthy donors. Study-level background: Among the 398 genotyped donors, 81% were placed in the Caucasian-associated ancestry cluster.

PCR was performed using 60 Vbeta and 13 Jbeta primers. TCRdb's copy holds only in-frame clones and misses some; the assay was immunoSEQ multiplex PCR. Here the sample spans 150,000 to 200,000 clones, under 80% being singletons. CDR3 length equals 16 residues. The J segment lost 0 bases and the V segment lost 4 bases, leaving 10 bases of the junction unmatched. Germline V gives CDR1 SGHDT, CDR2 YYEEEE. The rearrangement links TRBV5-6 to TRBJ2-7; 7 bases map to TRBD1. This receptor was identified in a man in his forties or fifties in good health and CMV-seronegative. The sample comprised PBMCs. CDR3 in amino acids: CASSNDREGFSYEQYF. CDR3 DNA sequence: TGTGCCAGCAGCAATGACAGGGAAGGATTCTCCTACGAGCAGTACTTC.